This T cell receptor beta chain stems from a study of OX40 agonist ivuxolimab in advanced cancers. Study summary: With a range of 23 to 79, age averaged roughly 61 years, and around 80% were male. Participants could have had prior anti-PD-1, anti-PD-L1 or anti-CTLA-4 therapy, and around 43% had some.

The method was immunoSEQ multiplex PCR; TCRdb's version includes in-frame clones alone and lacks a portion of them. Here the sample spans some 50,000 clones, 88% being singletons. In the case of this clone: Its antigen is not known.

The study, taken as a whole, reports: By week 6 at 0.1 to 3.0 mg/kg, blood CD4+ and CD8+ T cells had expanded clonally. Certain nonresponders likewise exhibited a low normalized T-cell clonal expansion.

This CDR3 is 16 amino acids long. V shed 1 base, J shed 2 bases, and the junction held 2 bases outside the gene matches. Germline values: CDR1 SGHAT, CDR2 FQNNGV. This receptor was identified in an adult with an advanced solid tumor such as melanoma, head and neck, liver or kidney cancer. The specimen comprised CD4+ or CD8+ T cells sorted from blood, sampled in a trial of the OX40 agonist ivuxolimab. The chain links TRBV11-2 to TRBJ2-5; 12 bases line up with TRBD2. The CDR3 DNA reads TGTGCCAGCAGCTTAGGGACTAGCGGGGTTCAAGAGACCCAGTACTTC. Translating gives CASSLGTSGVQETQYF.